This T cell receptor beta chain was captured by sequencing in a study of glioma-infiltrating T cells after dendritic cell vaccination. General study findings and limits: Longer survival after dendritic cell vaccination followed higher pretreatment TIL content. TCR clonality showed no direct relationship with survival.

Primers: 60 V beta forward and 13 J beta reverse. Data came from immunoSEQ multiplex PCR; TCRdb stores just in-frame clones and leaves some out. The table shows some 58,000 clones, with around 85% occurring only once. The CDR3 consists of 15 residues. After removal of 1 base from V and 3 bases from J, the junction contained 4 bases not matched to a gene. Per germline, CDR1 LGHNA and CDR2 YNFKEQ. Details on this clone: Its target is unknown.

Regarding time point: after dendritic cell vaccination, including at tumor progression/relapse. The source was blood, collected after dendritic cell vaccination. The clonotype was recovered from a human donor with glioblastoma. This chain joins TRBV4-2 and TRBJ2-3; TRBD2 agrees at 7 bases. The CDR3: CASSQATSETDTQYF. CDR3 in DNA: TGTGCCAGCAGCCAAGCAACTAGCGAGACAGATACGCAGTATTTT.